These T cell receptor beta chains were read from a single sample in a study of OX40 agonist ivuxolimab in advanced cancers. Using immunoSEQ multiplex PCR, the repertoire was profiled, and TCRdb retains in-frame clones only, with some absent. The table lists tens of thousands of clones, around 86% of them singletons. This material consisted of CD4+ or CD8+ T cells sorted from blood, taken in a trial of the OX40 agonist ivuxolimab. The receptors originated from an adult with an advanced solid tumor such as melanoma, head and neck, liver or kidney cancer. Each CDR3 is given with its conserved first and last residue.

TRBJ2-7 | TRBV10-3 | CAISDHYEQYF
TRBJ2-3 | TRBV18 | CASSPPDLSTDTQYF
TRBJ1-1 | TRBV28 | CASSSAGTANTEAFF
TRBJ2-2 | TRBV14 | CASSPPGGRTGELFF
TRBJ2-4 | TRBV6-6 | CASRQAENIQYF
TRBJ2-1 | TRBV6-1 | CASSVSGSSYNEQFF
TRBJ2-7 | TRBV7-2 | CASSQKTRTYEQYF
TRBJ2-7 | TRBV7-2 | CASSSRTGGKVYEQYF
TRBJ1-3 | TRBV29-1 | CSVEGGSGGNTIYF
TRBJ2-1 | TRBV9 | CASSGSGGYNEQFF
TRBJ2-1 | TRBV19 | CASNFVAGGSNEQFF
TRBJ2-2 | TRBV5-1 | CASSLGGGVTGELFF
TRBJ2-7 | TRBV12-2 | CASRARLAGGHDSYEQYF
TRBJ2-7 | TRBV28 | CASLTNWDSKDEQYF
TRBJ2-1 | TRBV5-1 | CASSLGDSYREQFF
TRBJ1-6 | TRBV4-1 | CASSPQRESNSPLHF
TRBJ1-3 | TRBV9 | CASSLDYSGNTIYF
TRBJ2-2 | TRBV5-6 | CASSFQANTGELFF
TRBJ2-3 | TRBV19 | CATTRSGWAVSTDTQYF
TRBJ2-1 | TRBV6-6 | CASSFDRTSYNEQFF
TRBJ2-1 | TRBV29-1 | CSVEFGAGDSYNEQFF
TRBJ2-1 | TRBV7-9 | CASSTSGGEQFF
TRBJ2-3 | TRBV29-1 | CSGRGIADTQYF
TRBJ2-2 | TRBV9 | CASSVATNTGELFF
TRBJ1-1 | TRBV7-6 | CASSLTGGGEAFF
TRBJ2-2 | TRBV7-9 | CASSSAYYTGELFF
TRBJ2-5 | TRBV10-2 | CASRTGGGWETQYF
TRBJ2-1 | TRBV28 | CASSLGGSSYNEQFF